Detailed here is one TCR beta chain. This sample was included in a study of cytomegalovirus exposure and HLA in healthy donors. PCR amplification relied on 60 Vbeta primers (plus 13 Jbeta primers). Only in-frame clones appear in the TCRdb table, and some are missing; sequencing was by immunoSEQ multiplex PCR. The sample lists approximately 190,000 clones, about four fifths seen once, with 1.5% to 2% in the top ten. The CDR3 runs 15 residues. Germline V gives CDR1 SNHLY, CDR2 FYNNEI. Trimming took 2 bases from V and 4 from J, leaving 11 bases between them. The clonotype was recovered from a woman aged 18-35 years in good health and CMV-seronegative. V is TRBV2 and J is TRBJ1-4, with TRBD1 as a possible D gene (5 bases). Sequencing input: PBMCs. The CDR3 sequence: CASSELGPNNEKLFF. The CDR3 coding sequence is TGTGCCAGCAGTGAATTGGGGCCGAATAATGAAAAACTGTTTTTT.